Described below is a single T cell receptor (beta chain) sequence and its context. The antigen is unknown. These data are taken from a study of CD8 T cells in ankylosing spondylitis. Overall study findings and caveats: Clones that were linked to disease were CD8+ and were relatively rare in peripheral blood. A motif in TCR beta, a set of eight highly homologous variants, appeared characteristic of ankylosing spondylitis blood. Certain motif variants had earlier been reported in reactive arthritis synovial fluid and blood. Matched synovial fluid from ankylosing spondylitis patients was reported to be enriched for disease-linked clones.

TCRdb independently ran MiXCR on the 5' RACE reads; one entry per CDR3 protein. The sample has 700,000 to 850,000 distinct CDR3 sequences; around 11% are singletons. The V end was cut by 5 bases, the J end by 5 bases, with 10 bases between. The CDR3 has 13 amino acids. This chain joins TRBV12-3 or TRBV12-4 and TRBJ2-1, with D hard to call. Sample: blood, either unsorted or a sorted T cell fraction (not recorded which). The clonotype was recovered from a male donor with ankylosing spondylitis. This chain's CDR3 is CASSLRDHNEQFF. The CDR3 coding sequence is TGTGCCAGCAGTCTTAGGGATCACAATGAGCAGTTCTTC.